These 12 T cell receptor beta chains were sequenced from one sample in a study of T cells in Graves' hyperthyroidism and ophthalmopathy. Amplification of TCR beta CDR3 regions used RNA as the template. First-round RT-PCR of the TCR CDR3 relied on the HTBI primer set. TCRdb analysed the multiplex PCR reads with MiXCR anew, one entry per CDR3 protein. This sample carries a few hundred thousand distinct CDR3 sequences, approximately 20% of them seen once, and the ten largest clones take around 3.6%. The sequenced sample was blood. Receptor source: a woman younger than 30 with Graves' hyperthyroidism.

This clonotype was observed many times. This chain uses TRBV5-6 with TRBJ2-2, with D maybe TRBD2 (6 bases). From germline, CDR1 is SGHDT and CDR2 YYEEEE. The CDR3 totals 16 residues. With 0 bases removed from V and 5 bases from J, the gap between germline ends came to 14 bases. This CDR3 is CASSLGLGSRTGELFF. CDR3 bases: TGTGCCAGCAGCTTGGGACTAGGTAGCAGGACCGGGGAGCTGTTTTTT.

J is TRBJ1-5 and V is TRBV18; weak D call: TRBD1 (6 bases). V was shortened by 4 bases and J by 0 bases, with 13 bases between the two germline ends. Germline CDR1 reads KGHSH; CDR2 reads LQKENI. CDR3 size: 16 residues. The CDR3 loop is CASSQIQGYSNQPQHF. The DNA of the CDR3 is TGTGCCAGCTCACAAATACAGGGCTATAGCAATCAGCCCCAGCATTTT.

This chain joins TRBV6-1 and TRBJ2-3; weak D call: TRBD2 (5 bases). CDR3 length equals 16 residues. Trimming removed 4 bases from V and 6 bases from J, with 20 bases in between. Germline lookup yields CDR1 MNHNS and CDR2 SASEGT. The CDR3 reads CASSVPLGPPGDTQYF. The CDR3 region has the DNA TGTGCCAGCAGTGTCCCACTGGGCCCGCCGGGGGATACGCAGTATTTT.

This clonotype was observed many times. J is TRBJ2-7 and V is TRBV11-2; TRBD1 is a possible D gene (6 bases). The germline V gene encodes CDR1 SGHAT and CDR2 FQNNGV. This CDR3 is built from 17 residues. V was pared by 0 bases and J by 1 base, with 16 bases between. Here the CDR3 reads CASSLDRGRRWSYEQYF. DNA of the CDR3: TGTGCCAGCAGCTTAGACAGGGGACGTCGGTGGTCCTACGAGCAGTACTTC.

This clonotype was recorded many times. The rearrangement uses TRBV4-1 and TRBJ1-2; 8 bases are a match to TRBD1. V lost 5 bases to trimming and J lost 3 bases; unmatched junction nucleotides: 8. The germline V gene encodes CDR1 MGHRA and CDR2 YSYEKL. This CDR3 has 15 residues. CDR3 nucleotides: TGCGCCAGCAGCTCCGGACAGGGATGGGACTATGGCTACACCTTC. The encoded protein is CASSSGQGWDYGYTF.

This clonotype was counted many times. The rearrangement joins TRBV6-1 to TRBJ1-1; 7 positions agree with TRBD1. There are 14 residues in the CDR3. Germline V CDR1 and CDR2: MNHNS, SASEGT. The junction had 12 bases not matched to a gene; V was cut back by 7 bases and J by 7 bases. Here the CDR3 DNA reads TGTGCCAGCACCCTGGGACAGCCCAACGGTGAAGCTTTCTTT. Translated: CASTLGQPNGEAFF.

This clonotype was seen ten or more times. Its ends do not fully match the called genes, so a read error is possible. The chain uses TRBV6-5 and TRBJ2-7, with TRBD1 matching 8 bases. The CDR3 has 13 residues. Germline assignment: CDR1 MNHEY and CDR2 SVGAGI. The chain's CDR3 is CASSNSDRAEQYF. Here the CDR3 DNA reads TGTGCCAGCAGTAACTCGGACAGGGCGGAGCAGTACTTC.

This clonotype showed up many times. V gene TRBV4-1 combines with J gene TRBJ2-4, with 7 bases identical to TRBD2. V was pared by 0 bases and J by 0 bases, with 26 bases of the junction left unmatched. The length of the CDR3 is 24 residues. The germline V gene has CDR1 MGHRA and CDR2 YSYEKL. The CDR3 sequence: CASSQDEVNNERGPKFLAKNIQYF. CDR3 sequence (DNA): TGCGCCAGCAGCCAAGACGAAGTAAACAACGAGCGGGGACCAAAATTCCTAGCCAAAAACATTCAGTACTTC.

The chain has TRBV6-1 and TRBJ2-7; D perhaps matches TRBD2 (6 bases). Per the germline V gene, CDR1 is MNHNS and CDR2 is SASEGT. The CDR3 consists of 14 residues. Trimming shortened V by 5 bases and J by 6 bases, and 17 bases separated the two germline ends. The CDR3 coding sequence is TGTGCCAGCAGTCAGAGGACGGCCGGGAGCGAGCAGTACTTC. Translating it yields CASSQRTAGSEQYF.

Points on this clonotype: One end of the junction fails to match germline, which may point to a read error. The V gene is TRBV24-1, the J gene TRBJ1-1; 8 bases line up with TRBD1. The CDR3 is 14 residues long. Germline V gene sequence: CDR1 KGHDR, CDR2 SFDVKD. DNA of the CDR3: TGTGCCACCAGAGAGGGACAGGCGAACTCTGAAGCTTTCTTT. This sequence encodes CATREGQANSEAFF.

This clonotype was seen at least ten times. J is TRBJ1-5 and V is TRBV24-1, with TRBD1 as a possible D gene (6 bases). The V gene's germline CDR1 is KGHDR and CDR2 SFDVKD. Trimming shortened V by 1 base and J by 9 bases, and 12 bases separated the two germline ends. This CDR3 has 14 amino acids. CDR3 nucleotides: TGTGCCACCAGTGATTTTGGGGGCTCGGGGCCCCAGCATTTT. Protein product: CATSDFGGSGPQHF.

The J gene is TRBJ2-5, the V gene TRBV7-6, with 8 bases fitting TRBD1. Germline V gene data show CDR1 as SGHVS and CDR2 as FNYEAQ. The ends lost 5 bases at V and 1 base at J; junction bases unmatched: 6. There are 15 residues in the CDR3. CDR3 DNA: TGTGCCAGCAGCCGGACAGGGAACCCCCAAGAGACCCAGTACTTC. It codes for CASSRTGNPQETQYF.